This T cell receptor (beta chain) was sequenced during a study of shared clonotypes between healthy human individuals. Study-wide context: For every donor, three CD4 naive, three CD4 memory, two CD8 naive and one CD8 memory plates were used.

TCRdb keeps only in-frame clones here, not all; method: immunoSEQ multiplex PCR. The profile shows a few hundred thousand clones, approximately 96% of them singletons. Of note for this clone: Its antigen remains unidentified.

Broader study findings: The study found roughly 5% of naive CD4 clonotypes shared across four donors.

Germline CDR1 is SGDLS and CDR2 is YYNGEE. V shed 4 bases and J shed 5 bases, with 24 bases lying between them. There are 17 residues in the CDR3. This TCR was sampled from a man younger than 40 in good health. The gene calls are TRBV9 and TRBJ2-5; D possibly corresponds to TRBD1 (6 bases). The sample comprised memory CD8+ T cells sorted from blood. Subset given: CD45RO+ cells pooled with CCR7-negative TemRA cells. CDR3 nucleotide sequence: TGTGCCAGCAGCCCGAAGAACCCACAGGGCCTTGGGGAGACCCAGTACTTC. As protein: CASSPKNPQGLGETQYF.